What follows is one TCR beta chain and its context. Its target is not known. The data stem from a study of T cells after posttransplantation cyclophosphamide. The CDR3 has 16 residues. Trimming removed 3 bases at V and 1 base at J, with 13 bases between. Germline CDR1 MDHEN, CDR2 SYDVKM. Generated by immunoSEQ multiplex PCR, the TCRdb table keeps only in-frame clones and is missing some. Of about 21,000 clones in the sample, around 98% were seen once. Study results and limitations: Donor CD8+ memory clones often dominated recipient blood repertoires at later times. Recipient CMV seropositivity and CMV reactivation strongly tracked TRB clonality.

The rearrangement links TRBV28 to TRBJ2-1; perhaps TRBD1 as D (6 bases). This receptor was identified in a man between 35 and 55 years old in good health, CMV-negative, and a related stem cell transplant donor. Specimen: naive CD8+ T cells sorted from PBMCs. Written as DNA, the CDR3 is TGTGCCAGCAGTTTCCGGGACAAACTTTCCTACAATGAGCAGTTCTTC. Translated: CASSFRDKLSYNEQFF. Combining the CDR3 with reference TRBV28 and TRBJ2-1 gives the whole variable domain DVKVTQSSRYLVKRTGEKVFLECVQDMDHENMFWYRQDPGLGLRLIYFSYDVKMKEKGDIPEGYSVSREKKERFSLILESASTNQTSMYLCASSFRDKLSYNEQFFGPGTRLTVL.